The 21 T cell receptor beta chains below were found in one sample sequenced in a study of technical replicates of blood from a few donors. Produced via immunoSEQ multiplex PCR; TCRdb's table is partial and in-frame only. The top ten hold roughly 0.4% of the sample, which has tens of thousands of clones, roughly 95% seen once. The sequencing input was T cells isolated from PBMCs. The receptors stem from a human donor in good health.

V gene TRBV4-2 combines with J gene TRBJ2-3; 7 nucleotides line up with TRBD2. With 1 base clipped from V and 8 bases from J, the junction kept 15 bases outside the gene matches. Germline V gene lookup returns CDR1 LGHNA and CDR2 YNFKEQ. The CDR3 totals 17 residues. CDR3 nucleotides: TGTGCCAGCAGCCAAGGCCTCACAGCGGTGGGGGGGGGTACGCAGTATTTT. This gives the protein CASSQGLTAVGGGTQYF.

The rearrangement joins TRBV27 to TRBJ1-1; 7 nucleotides line up with TRBD1. V shed 3 bases, J shed 3 bases, and the junction held 7 bases outside the gene matches. The germline V gene encodes CDR1 MNHEY and CDR2 SMNVEV (reference sequence). The CDR3 is 15 residues long. CDR3 sequence (DNA): TGTGCCAGCAGTTTTGTTGGCAGGGGGGACACTGAAGCTTTCTTT. Amino acids: CASSFVGRGDTEAFF.

This chain links TRBV7-2 with TRBJ1-1, with 7 bases lining up with TRBD1. Unmatched junction bases numbered 6, after V lost 1 base and J lost 7 bases. The germline V gene encodes CDR1 SGHTA and CDR2 FQGNSA. This CDR3 is 14 amino acids long. The DNA for the CDR3 is TGTGCCAGCAGCTTAGGAGGGGGCGAGGGTGAAGCTTTCTTT. Protein sequence: CASSLGGGEGEAFF.

This clone is a singleton in its sample. The CDR3 is CASSLIADTQYF. In DNA form, the CDR3 reads TGTGCCAGCAGTCTAATCGCAGATACGCAGTATTTT. V gene TRBV28 combines with J gene TRBJ2-3; D ambiguous. Trimming took 5 bases from V and 4 from J, leaving 7 bases between them. CDR3 length: 12 residues. From germline, CDR1 is MDHEN and CDR2 SYDVKM.

The rearrangement joins TRBV7-9 to TRBJ1-2, with D possibly being TRBD1 (6 bases). Germline-derived CDR1 and CDR2 are SEHNR and FQNEAQ (reference sequence). Trimming pared 1 base from V and 4 bases from J, leaving 10 bases between. There are 14 residues in the CDR3. In nucleotides, the CDR3 is TGTGCCAGCAGCTTAGGGGGGCTCAGCTATGGCTACACCTTC. Translated, it gives CASSLGGLSYGYTF. The full variable domain, with the rest looked up from reference TRBV7-9 and TRBJ1-2, is DTGVSQNPRHKITKRGQNVTFRCDPISEHNRLYWYRQTLGQGPEFLTYFQNEAQLEKSRLLSDRFSAERPKGSFSTLEIQRTEQGDSAMYLCASSLGGLSYGYTFGSGTRLTVV.

CDR3 amino acids: CASSSGDRGYTF. CDR3 nucleotides: TGTGCCAGCAGCTCCGGGGACAGAGGCTACACCTTC. This chain uses TRBV7-8 with TRBJ1-2, with TRBD1 matching over 7 bases. Trimming at V came to 4 bases and at J to 8 bases, leaving 4 bases not matched to a gene. CDR1 and CDR2 from the germline V gene are SGHVS and FQNEAQ. The CDR3 is 12 amino acids.

Worth noting for this clone: The sample carries other DNA sequences with the same CDR3. This chain uses TRBV19 with TRBJ1-1; D remains ambiguous. CDR1 and CDR2 from the germline V gene are LNHDA and SQIVND (reference sequence). The CDR3 extends over 12 amino acids. Trimming removed 8 bases at V and 0 bases at J, with 7 bases between. CDR3 bases: TGTGCCAGTCGAGGGTTGAACACTGAAGCTTTCTTT. Translated: CASRGLNTEAFF.

This chain links TRBV9 with TRBJ2-7, with 9 bases fitting TRBD1. The V gene end was trimmed by 0 bases and the J gene end by 4 bases; junction bases not matched to a gene: 11. Germline CDR1 reads SGDLS; CDR2 reads YYNGEE. The CDR3 length is 17 residues. CDR3 bases: TGTGCCAGCAGCGTAGGCGGGGCGGACAGGGGTACGTACGAGCAGTACTTC. Amino acid sequence: CASSVGGADRGTYEQYF.

V usage is TRBV6-5 and J usage is TRBJ1-2; D unclear. Trimming stripped 6 bases from V and 6 bases from J, with 14 bases between. CDR3 size: 13 residues. The germline V gene has CDR1 MNHEY and CDR2 SVGAGI. The CDR3 loop is CASRSDTTNGYTF. The CDR3 region has the DNA TGTGCCAGCAGATCTGACACGACCAATGGCTACACCTTC.

The chain joins TRBV19 to TRBJ1-4; 7 bases align to TRBD1. Trimming removed 3 bases from V and 4 bases from J; junction bases left unmatched: 5. There are 15 residues in the CDR3. Germline V gene data show CDR1 as LNHDA and CDR2 as SQIVND (reference sequence). The CDR3 reads CASSMNRGDNEKLFF. CDR3 nucleotide sequence: TGTGCCAGTAGTATGAACAGGGGAGATAATGAAAAACTGTTTTTT.

This chain connects TRBV2 to TRBJ2-7, with 11 bases identical to TRBD2. Germline V gene lookup returns CDR1 SNHLY and CDR2 FYNNEI. The CDR3 runs 16 residues. V gave up 6 bases and J gave up 4 bases; unmatched junction bases: 11. CDR3 DNA: TGTGCCAGCAGGGAGGGTGGGACTAGCGGAGGATACGAGCAGTACTTC. Amino acid sequence: CASREGGTSGGYEQYF.

This chain connects TRBV25-1 to TRBJ1-1; D unclear. Germline lookup yields CDR1 MGHDK and CDR2 SYGVNS. Trimming removed 2 bases at V and 2 bases at J, with 6 bases between. The CDR3 length is 13 residues. The CDR3 nucleotides read TGTGCCAGCAGTGAACTTTTAAACACTGAAGCTTTCTTT. The encoded protein is CASSELLNTEAFF. The full variable domain, rest sourced from reference TRBV25-1 and TRBJ1-1, is EADIYQTPRYLVIGTGKKITLECSQTMGHDKMYWYQQDPGMELHLIHYSYGVNSTEKGDLSSESTVSRIRTEHFPLTLESARPSHTSQYLCASSELLNTEAFFGQGTRLTVV.

The chain has TRBV7-9 and TRBJ2-3, with 12 bases identical to TRBD2. CDR3 length equals 15 residues. The germline CDR1 and CDR2 sequences are SEHNR and FQNEAQ (reference sequence). V gave up 4 bases and J gave up 6 bases; unmatched junction bases: 5. The CDR3 DNA reads TGTGCCAGCAGCTCTCTAGCGGGAGGGTCTGATACGCAGTATTTT. This sequence encodes CASSSLAGGSDTQYF.

This chain links TRBV19 with TRBJ2-4; perhaps TRBD1 as D (6 bases). The CDR3 sequence is 16 residues long. Trimming cost V 4 bases and J 5 bases, with 18 bases left between them. CDR1 is LNHDA and CDR2 is SQIVND in the germline V gene (reference sequence). In DNA form, the CDR3 reads TGTGCCAGTAGTAGGGGTCTACGACAGGTAGAAAACATTCAGTACTTC. Protein: CASSRGLRQVENIQYF.

In this sample, this clone turned up once. The V and J genes are TRBV14 and TRBJ1-1; TRBD1 aligns across 10 bases. V trimming: 4 bases; J trimming: 6 bases; junction bases outside the gene matches: 2. Germline CDR1 is SGHDN and CDR2 is FVKESK. The CDR3 covers 13 residues. Here the CDR3 DNA reads TGTGCCAGCAGCCTCGGACAGGGGGCTGAAGCTTTCTTT. It codes for CASSLGQGAEAFF.

The chain employs TRBV28 and TRBJ1-1; D might be TRBD1 (5 bases). Trimming left V 8 bases short and J 0 bases short, with 13 bases between. The CDR3 is 14 amino acids. Germline CDR1 MDHEN, CDR2 SYDVKM. CDR3 residues: CASRQSGVNTEAFF. The CDR3 DNA is TGTGCCAGCCGGCAGTCGGGGGTGAACACTGAAGCTTTCTTT. Combining the CDR3 with reference TRBV28 and TRBJ1-1 gives the whole variable domain DVKVTQSSRYLVKRTGEKVFLECVQDMDHENMFWYRQDPGLGLRLIYFSYDVKMKEKGDIPEGYSVSREKKERFSLILESASTNQTSMYLCASRQSGVNTEAFFGQGTRLTVV.

This clone was counted only a few times. This sequence joins TRBV5-4 and TRBJ1-2; a possible D gene is TRBD1 (5 bases). Trimming took off 4 bases at V and 0 bases at J, with 7 bases between the two ends. The germline gives CDR1 SGHNT, CDR2 YYREEE (reference sequence). The CDR3 is 13 residues long. The CDR3 coding sequence is TGTGCCAGCAGCCAGACAGCTAACTATGGCTACACCTTC. It codes for CASSQTANYGYTF.

The CDR3 region has the DNA TGTGCCAGCTCGCCCCGGGACTCCTCCTACGAGCAGTACTTC. It yields the protein CASSPRDSSYEQYF. V gene TRBV18 combines with J gene TRBJ2-7; tentatively, D is TRBD2 (6 bases). The ends were cut back, 6 bases at V and 0 bases at J, with 12 bases in the middle. The CDR3 consists of 14 residues. CDR1 and CDR2 from the germline V gene are KGHSH and LQKENI.

The chain combines TRBV7-2 with TRBJ2-1; 7 positions match TRBD1. There are 18 residues in the CDR3. Germline loops: CDR1 SGHTA, CDR2 FQGNSA. The V gene end was trimmed by 3 bases and the J gene end by 2 bases; junction bases not matched to a gene: 13. CDR3 protein: CASSFRITGEVTYNEQFF. CDR3 coding DNA: TGTGCCAGCAGCTTTCGGATAACAGGGGAAGTAACCTACAATGAGCAGTTCTTC.

The J gene is TRBJ1-2, the V gene TRBV6-6; the match to TRBD1 covers 7 bases. The CDR3 totals 14 residues. The V gene end was trimmed by 5 bases and the J gene end by 2 bases; junction bases not matched to a gene: 5. Germline CDR1 and CDR2: MNHNY and SVGAGI (reference sequence). CDR3 in amino acids: CASSQGGRNYGYTF. CDR3 DNA: TGTGCCAGCAGTCAAGGGGGCCGAAACTATGGCTACACCTTC.

The chain combines TRBV7-2 with TRBJ1-5; 7 bases match TRBD1. Per germline, CDR1 SGHTA and CDR2 FQGNSA. Trimming cost V 7 bases and J 6 bases; bases outside gene matches: 9. This CDR3 spans 14 amino acids. CDR3 nucleotides: TGTGCCAGCACAGACCGGGACAGAGGTCAGCCCCAGCATTTT. Protein sequence: CASTDRDRGQPQHF. Looking up the rest from reference TRBV7-2 and TRBJ1-5 gives the full variable domain: GAGVSQSPSNKVTEKGKDVELRCDPISGHTALYWYRQSLGQGLEFLIYFQGNSAPDKSGLPSDRFSAERTGGSVSTLTIQRTQQEDSAVYLCASTDRDRGQPQHFGDGTRLSIL.